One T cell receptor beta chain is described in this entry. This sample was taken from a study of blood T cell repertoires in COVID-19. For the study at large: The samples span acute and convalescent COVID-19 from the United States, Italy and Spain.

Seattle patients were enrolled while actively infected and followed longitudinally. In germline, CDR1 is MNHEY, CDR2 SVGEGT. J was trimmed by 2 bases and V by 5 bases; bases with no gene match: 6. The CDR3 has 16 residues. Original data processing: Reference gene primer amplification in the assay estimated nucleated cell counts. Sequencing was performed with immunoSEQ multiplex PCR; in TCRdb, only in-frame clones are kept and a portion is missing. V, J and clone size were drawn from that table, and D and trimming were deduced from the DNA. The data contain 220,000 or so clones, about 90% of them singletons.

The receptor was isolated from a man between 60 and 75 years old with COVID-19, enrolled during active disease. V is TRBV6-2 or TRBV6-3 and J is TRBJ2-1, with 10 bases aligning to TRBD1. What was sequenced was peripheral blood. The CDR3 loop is CASSHLGQGTYNEQFF. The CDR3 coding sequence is TGTGCCAGCAGTCACCTGGGACAGGGGACCTACAATGAGCAGTTCTTC.